What follows describes a single TCR beta chain. What it binds is not known. CDR3 length: 12 amino acids. The V end was cut by 6 bases, the J end by 6 bases, with 12 bases between. The germline CDR1 and CDR2 sequences are KGHSH and LQKENI. These data come from a study of cytomegalovirus exposure and HLA in healthy donors. General study points: Most TCR sequences were seen very rarely across donors, but some public TCRs occurred in many.

60 Vbeta and 13 Jbeta primers were used in PCR. Some clones are missing from TCRdb's copy, which holds only in-frame ones; the method was immunoSEQ multiplex PCR. Here the sample spans 130,000 or so clones, about 70% being singletons. The clonotype was recovered from a woman aged 40 to 50 in good health and CMV-seropositive. V usage is TRBV18 and J usage is TRBJ2-7; D might be TRBD1 (6 bases). Sequencing input: PBMCs. The CDR3 protein is CASSQQGSEQYF. In nucleotides, the CDR3 is TGTGCCAGCTCTCAACAGGGAAGCGAGCAGTACTTC.